This T cell receptor (beta chain) was found in a study of cytomegalovirus exposure and HLA in healthy donors (dated by TCRdb to the late 2010s). About the study as a whole: According to a later analysis, one platform produced both the approximately 110 validation repertoires and the 666 repertoires of the first cohort. The study aimed to test whether signatures of past pathogen exposure could be identified by cataloging public T cell receptors. In addition to the first cohort of 666 subjects, a separate validation cohort of some 120 different subjects was used. The study combined high-throughput TCR immunosequencing, statistical association of individual TCRs with disease status, and machine learning to predict cytomegalovirus infection status. Overall study outcomes, separate from this receptor: Cytomegalovirus status was reported to be diagnosed by the classifier with high specificity and sensitivity in both the original and validation cohorts. In the study, some 160 TCR beta chains were listed as associated with cytomegalovirus. In a later analysis, TCRs clustered in the first cohort were found to also tend to co-occur in the roughly 120 validation repertoires, with approximately 94% of cluster scores above 0. Most TCR sequences were observed very rarely across donors, whereas some public TCRs were present in many individuals. In vitro tests confirmed that three of the cytomegalovirus-associated TCR beta chains recognize cytomegalovirus antigens. According to the authors, the approach could potentially be generalized to other disease states and immunological phenotypes. A later analysis had no HLA typing for the validation cohort, so co-occurrence there was scored across all 110 or so repertoires.

The protocol used for the library was the immunoSEQ multiplex PCR assay. Concerning the study's data processing: A statistical classification framework was built to diagnose cytomegalovirus status from the catalog of TCR beta chain sequences. TCRdb stores this immuneACCESS table with in-frame sequences only. Part of the clones is absent; in the studies checked, under half of the shortfall reflects unresolved V genes, and no reason is known for the rest. V, J and clone size were drawn from that table, and D and trimming were deduced from the DNA. This sample has over 120,000 clones in its table, and 87% of those were observed once. 3.5% to 5% of the sample belongs to the ten largest clones. Details on this clone: Its specific antigen is unknown. Nothing much larger sits one base from this clone, and base qualities are not available.

V is clipped by 2 bases and J by 3 bases, and the sequence between their germline boundaries is 8 bases long. From cysteine to phenylalanine, the CDR3 is 13 amino acids long. The only DNA kept is the CDR3, 39 bases in frame from the first base. CDR1 and CDR2 (GTSNPN, SVGIG) derive from the germline V gene (reference sequence). Separate from the roughly 650-subject first cohort, the validation cohort of about 130 subjects was the group to which the donors belonged. The receptor chain draws on TRBV30 and TRBJ1-5, and perhaps TRBD1 as D gene, on 5 matching bases. The receptor's source is a man aged 18 to 35 in good health and CMV-seropositive. Input material: PBMCs. The sequence in DNA is TGTGCCTGGAGTCGGGACTTCAATCAGCCCCAGCATTTT. It translates to CAWSRDFNQPQHF.